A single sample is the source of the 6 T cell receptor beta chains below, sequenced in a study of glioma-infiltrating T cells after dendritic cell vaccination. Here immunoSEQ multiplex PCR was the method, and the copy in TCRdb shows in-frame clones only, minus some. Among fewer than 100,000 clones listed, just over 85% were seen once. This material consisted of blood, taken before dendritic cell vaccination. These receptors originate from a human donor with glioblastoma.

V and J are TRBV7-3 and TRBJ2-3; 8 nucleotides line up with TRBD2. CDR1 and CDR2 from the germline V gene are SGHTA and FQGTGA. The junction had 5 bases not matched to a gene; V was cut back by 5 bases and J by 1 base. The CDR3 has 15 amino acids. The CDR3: CASSVSGTRTDTQYF. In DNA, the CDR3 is TGTGCCAGCAGCGTTAGCGGGACCCGCACAGATACGCAGTATTTT. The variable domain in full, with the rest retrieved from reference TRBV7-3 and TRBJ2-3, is GAGVSQTPSNKVTEKGKYVELRCDPISGHTALYWYRQSLGQGPEFLIYFQGTGAADDSGLPNDRFFAVRPEGSVSTLKIQRTERGDSAVYLCASSVSGTRTDTQYFGPGTRLTVL.

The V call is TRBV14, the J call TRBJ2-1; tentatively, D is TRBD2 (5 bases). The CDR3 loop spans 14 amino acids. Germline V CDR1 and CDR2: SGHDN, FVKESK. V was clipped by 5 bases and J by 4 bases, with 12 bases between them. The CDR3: CASSIFGGYNEQFF. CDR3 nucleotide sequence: TGTGCCAGCAGCATCTTTGGAGGTTACAATGAGCAGTTCTTC.

The CDR3 protein is CSVDGQGYNEQFF. The CDR3 DNA follows: TGCAGCGTTGACGGACAGGGCTACAATGAGCAGTTCTTC. The chain recombines TRBV29-1 with TRBJ2-1, with 8 bases aligning to TRBD1. This CDR3 spans 13 amino acids. The V gene end was trimmed by 3 bases and the J gene end by 3 bases; junction bases not matched to a gene: 1. Germline loops: CDR1 SQVTM, CDR2 ANQGSEA.

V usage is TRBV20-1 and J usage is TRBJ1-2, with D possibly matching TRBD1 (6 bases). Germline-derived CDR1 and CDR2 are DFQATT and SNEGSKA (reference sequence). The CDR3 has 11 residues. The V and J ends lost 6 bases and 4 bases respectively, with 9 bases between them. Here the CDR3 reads CSAGTIYGYTF. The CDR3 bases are TGCAGTGCGGGGACAATCTATGGCTACACCTTC.

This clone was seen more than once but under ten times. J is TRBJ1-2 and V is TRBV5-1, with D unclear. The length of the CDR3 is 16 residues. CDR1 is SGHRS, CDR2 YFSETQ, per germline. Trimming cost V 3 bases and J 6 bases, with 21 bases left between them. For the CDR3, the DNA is TGCGCCAGCAGCTCCGAGGAGGGAGGGAAGACTAATGGCTACACCTTC. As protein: CASSSEEGGKTNGYTF.

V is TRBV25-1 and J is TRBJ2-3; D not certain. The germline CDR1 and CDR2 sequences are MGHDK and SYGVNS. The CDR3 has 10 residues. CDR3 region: CAVLSDTQYF. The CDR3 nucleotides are TGTGCGGTTTTGAGTGATACGCAGTATTTT.